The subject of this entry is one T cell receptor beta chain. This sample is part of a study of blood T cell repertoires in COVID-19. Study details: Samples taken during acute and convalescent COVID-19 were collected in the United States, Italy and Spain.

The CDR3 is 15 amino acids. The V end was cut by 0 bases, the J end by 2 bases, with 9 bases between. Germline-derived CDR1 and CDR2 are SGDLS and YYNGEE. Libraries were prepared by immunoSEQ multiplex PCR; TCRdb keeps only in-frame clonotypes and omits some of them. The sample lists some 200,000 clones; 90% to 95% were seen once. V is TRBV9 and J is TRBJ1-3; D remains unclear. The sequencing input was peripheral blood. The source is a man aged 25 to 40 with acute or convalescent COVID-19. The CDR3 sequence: CASSVGRIAGNTIYF. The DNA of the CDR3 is TGTGCCAGCAGCGTAGGGCGGATAGCTGGAAACACCATATATTTT.